This TCR beta chain emerged from a study of blood T cell repertoires in COVID-19 (TCRdb year 2020). The study in broad terms: Collaborator samples came from the United States, Italy and Spain and covered acute and convalescent phases of COVID-19. The repertoires were released in a freely available public database meant as a resource for research on the immune response to SARS-CoV-2. The material from the prospective study consisted of cDNA or gDNA derived from T cells, B-cell-depleted T cells, or PBMCs. The dataset comprised deeply sampled blood TCRbeta repertoires from subjects exposed to, actively infected with, or recovered from COVID-19. A de-identified subject ID, COVID-19 status, age in years and sex were almost always included in the sample metadata. The samples were drawn from two sources: the first 160 participants of the ongoing ImmuneRACE study, and 950 to 1,500 subjects contributed by 6 global collaborators. Where available, HLA class I and class II types were taken from metadata supplied by the sample provider and were not determined by assay-based typing. The research as a whole found: How much clinical and demographic metadata was included differed by source and by participant, and the metadata was provided uncurated.

The immunoSEQ Assay, a bias-controlled multiplex PCR, was used to amplify TCRbeta CDR3 regions from genomic DNA. Regarding the original processing steps: The number of nucleated cells in each sample was estimated by amplification of reference gene primers within the assay. Sequence reads were collapsed and filtered to measure the absolute abundance of every unique TCRbeta CDR3 rearrangement. For each sample, productive Simpson clonality was calculated by taking the square root of Simpson's diversity index across productive rearrangements. TCRdb limited this immuneACCESS table to in-frame rearrangements with V and J called. A share of clones is missing; checked studies link under half to unresolved V genes, and the rest is unexplained. Clone size and the V and J calls come from that table; the DNA yielded D and trimming. Recorded for this sample are about 27,000 clones; roughly 90% of them occurred a single time. The ten largest make up 15% to 20% of the sample.

Concerning this clone itself: Its antigen has not been determined. Within one base of it there is no much larger clone, and no base qualities were kept.

The cysteine opens and the phenylalanine closes a CDR3 of 14 amino acids. The entry retains the CDR3 DNA only, 42 bases that are in frame from base 1. CDR1 and CDR2 are read off the germline V gene as LGHNA and YNFKEQ. V lost 3 bases and J lost 0 bases, and the count of bases not matched to a germline gene is 1. Whole blood was collected in K2EDTA tubes by collaborating institutions according to the institutions' own protocols. For TCRbeta analysis, collaborators shipped samples as frozen whole blood, isolated PBMCs, or DNA extracted from either of those sample types. Rearrangement joined TRBV4-2 to TRBJ1-1, with 7 junctional bases fitting TRBD1. Source material: peripheral blood. The receptor was derived from a human donor with active COVID-19. The donor label of this sample is uncertain. The sequenced DNA: TGTGCCAGCAGCCAGACAGGGATGAACACTGAAGCTTTCTTT. This translates into CASSQTGMNTEAFF.